This T cell receptor beta chain was obtained from a study of shared clonotypes between healthy human individuals. V gave up 5 bases and J gave up 7 bases; unmatched junction bases: 11. The germline V gene encodes CDR1 SEHNR and CDR2 FQNEAQ (reference sequence). This CDR3 contains 16 residues. Overall study findings and caveats: Relative to memory subsets, naive subsets generally showed larger estimated richness.

TCRdb's table, derived via immunoSEQ multiplex PCR, lists solely in-frame clones and lacks some. The repertoire holds 600,000 to 750,000 clones, with approximately 75% as singletons. In its sample, this clone was seen once. What it recognizes is unknown. Specimen: memory CD4+ T cells sorted from blood. Subset in this sample: CD45RA-negative fraction. The clonotype was recovered from a woman in her thirties in good health. The chain uses TRBV7-9 and TRBJ2-7; 13 nucleotides agree with TRBD2. CDR3 in DNA: TGTGCCAGCAGCCCCGGACTAGCGGGAGAGTCTGATGAGCAGTACTTC. Amino acid sequence: CASSPGLAGESDEQYF.